Listed below are T cell receptor beta chains from one sample, sequenced in a study of Ad26.COV2.S vaccination and SARS-CoV-2 variants. Using immunoSEQ multiplex PCR, the repertoire was profiled, and TCRdb retains in-frame clones only, with some absent. The table shows roughly 100,000 clones, with about 78% occurring only once. Sample: peripheral blood, taken after recovery from COVID-19. The origin of the receptors is a human donor who had recovered from COVID-19. The CDR3 runs from the conserved cysteine through the conserved F or W. Fields, in order: CDR3 DNA, CDR3 protein, V gene, CDR3 length, D gene, clone size, J gene. D genes are given only for firm matches. Clone size is shown for a subset of rows, as once, few, many or a class of expanded clone.

CDR3nt: TGTGCCAGCAGCTTGACAGGGAGGCTAGAGACCCAGTACTTC
CDR3aa: CASSLTGRLETQYF
v_gene: TRBV9
len: 14
d_gene: -
abundance: -
j_gene: TRBJ2-5

CDR3nt: TGTGCCAGCAGGGACCTGACGAACACTGAAGCTTTCTTT
CDR3aa: CASRDLTNTEAFF
v_gene: TRBV6-5
len: 13
d_gene: -
abundance: -
j_gene: TRBJ1-1

CDR3nt: TGTGCCAGCAGCTTAGGTCGGGGACTAGCGGGAAACAATGAGCAGTTCTTC
CDR3aa: CASSLGRGLAGNNEQFF
v_gene: TRBV7-2
len: 17
d_gene: TRBD2
abundance: -
j_gene: TRBJ2-1

CDR3nt: TGTGCCAGCAGTATGACCGACAGGAATTACGAGCAGTACTTC
CDR3aa: CASSMTDRNYEQYF
v_gene: TRBV9
len: 14
d_gene: -
abundance: -
j_gene: TRBJ2-7

CDR3nt: TGTGCCAGCAGCAGGGACAGGGACTATGGCTACACCTTC
CDR3aa: CASSRDRDYGYTF
v_gene: TRBV6-2/TRBV6-3
len: 13
d_gene: TRBD1
abundance: -
j_gene: TRBJ1-2

CDR3nt: TGTGCCAGCAGTCCCTTACTAGCGGAGCCCACAGATACGCAGTATTTT
CDR3aa: CASSPLLAEPTDTQYF
v_gene: TRBV27
len: 16
d_gene: TRBD2
abundance: -
j_gene: TRBJ2-3

CDR3nt: TGTGCCAGCAGCCGAGGGACAGTCCTGGAGGGCGAGCAGTACTTC
CDR3aa: CASSRGTVLEGEQYF
v_gene: TRBV27
len: 15
d_gene: -
abundance: -
j_gene: TRBJ2-7

CDR3nt: TGTGCCAGCAGCTTTCGGAGCGGGGGGGCCTCCTACAATGAGCAGTTCTTC
CDR3aa: CASSFRSGGASYNEQFF
v_gene: TRBV7-9
len: 17
d_gene: TRBD2
abundance: once
j_gene: TRBJ2-1

CDR3nt: TGTGCTAGTGGCTTCCAGACTATTACCTTCGGCGTTGTAGATACGCAGTATTTT
CDR3aa: CASGFQTITFGVVDTQYF
v_gene: TRBV12-5
len: 18
d_gene: -
abundance: few
j_gene: TRBJ2-3

CDR3nt: TGTGCCAGCAGCTTAGCCTCAGGCCTGGCGGGGGGGCCTAATGAGCAGTTCTTC
CDR3aa: CASSLASGLAGGPNEQFF
v_gene: TRBV7-2
len: 18
d_gene: TRBD2
abundance: -
j_gene: TRBJ2-1

CDR3nt: TGTGCCAGCAGTTACCCTGGGGGCGGCAATCAGCCCCAGCATTTT
CDR3aa: CASSYPGGGNQPQHF
v_gene: TRBV6-2/TRBV6-3
len: 15
d_gene: -
abundance: -
j_gene: TRBJ1-5

CDR3nt: TGTGCCAGCAGCCCCGGACAGGGCTACGGAGAGACCCAGTACTTC
CDR3aa: CASSPGQGYGETQYF
v_gene: TRBV27
len: 15
d_gene: TRBD1
abundance: -
j_gene: TRBJ2-5

CDR3nt: TGTGCCAGCAGCGGCAGGGGACAGGGCCAGTATAATTCACCCCTCCACTTT
CDR3aa: CASSGRGQGQYNSPLHF
v_gene: TRBV9
len: 17
d_gene: TRBD1
abundance: once
j_gene: TRBJ1-6

CDR3nt: TGTGCCAGTAGTAGAGGGACTAGCGGGGGCTTTAGCACAGATACGCAGTATTTT
CDR3aa: CASSRGTSGGFSTDTQYF
v_gene: TRBV19
len: 18
d_gene: TRBD2
abundance: -
j_gene: TRBJ2-3

CDR3nt: TGTGCCAGTAGTCCGGGGGTTCGATATGGCGAAGCTTTCTTT
CDR3aa: CASSPGVRYGEAFF
v_gene: TRBV19
len: 14
d_gene: -
abundance: -
j_gene: TRBJ1-1